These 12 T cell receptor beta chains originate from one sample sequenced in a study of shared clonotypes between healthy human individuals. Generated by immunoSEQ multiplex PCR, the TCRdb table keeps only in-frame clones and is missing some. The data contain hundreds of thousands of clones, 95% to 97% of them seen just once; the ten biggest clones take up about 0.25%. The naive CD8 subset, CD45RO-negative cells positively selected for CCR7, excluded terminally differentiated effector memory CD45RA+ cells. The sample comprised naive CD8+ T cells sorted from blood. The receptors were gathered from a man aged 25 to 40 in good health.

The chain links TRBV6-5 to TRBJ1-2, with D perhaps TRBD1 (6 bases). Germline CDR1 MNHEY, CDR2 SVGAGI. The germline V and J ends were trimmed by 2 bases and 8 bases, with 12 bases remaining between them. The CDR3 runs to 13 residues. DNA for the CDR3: TGTGCCAGCAGTTACGGGCAGCAGGGGGGCTACACCTTC. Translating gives CASSYGQQGGYTF.

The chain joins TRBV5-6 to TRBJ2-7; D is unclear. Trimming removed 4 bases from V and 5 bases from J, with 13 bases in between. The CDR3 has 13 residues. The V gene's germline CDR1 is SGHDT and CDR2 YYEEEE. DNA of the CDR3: TGTGCCAGCAGCCAAAACGGCCATGACGAGCAGTACTTC. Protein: CASSQNGHDEQYF. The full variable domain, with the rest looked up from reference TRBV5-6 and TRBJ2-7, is DAGVTQSPTHLIKTRGQQVTLRCSPKSGHDTVSWYQQALGQGPQFIFQYYEEEERQRGNFPDRFSGHQFPNYSSELNVNALLLGDSALYLCASSQNGHDEQYFGPGTRLTVT.

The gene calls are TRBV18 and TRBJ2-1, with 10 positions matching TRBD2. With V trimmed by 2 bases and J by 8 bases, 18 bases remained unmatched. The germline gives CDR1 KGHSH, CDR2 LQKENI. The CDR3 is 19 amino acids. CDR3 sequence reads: CASSPVGEGALAGVDEQFF. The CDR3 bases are TGTGCCAGCTCACCAGTAGGTGAGGGGGCTCTAGCGGGAGTTGATGAGCAGTTCTTC.

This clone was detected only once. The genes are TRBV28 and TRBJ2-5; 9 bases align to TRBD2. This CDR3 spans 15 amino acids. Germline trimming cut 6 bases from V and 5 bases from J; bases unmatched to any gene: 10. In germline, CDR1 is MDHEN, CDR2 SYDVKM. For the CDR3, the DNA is TGTGCCAGCAGCGAGGGGTATAGCGGGAGCGAGACCCAGTACTTC. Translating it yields CASSEGYSGSETQYF.

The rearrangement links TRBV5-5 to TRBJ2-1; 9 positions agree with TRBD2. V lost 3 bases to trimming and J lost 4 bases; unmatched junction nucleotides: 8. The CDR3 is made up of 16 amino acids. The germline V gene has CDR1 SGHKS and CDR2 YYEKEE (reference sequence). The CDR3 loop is CASSSLAGELYNEQFF. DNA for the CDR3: TGTGCCAGCAGCTCATTAGCGGGGGAACTTTACAATGAGCAGTTCTTC.

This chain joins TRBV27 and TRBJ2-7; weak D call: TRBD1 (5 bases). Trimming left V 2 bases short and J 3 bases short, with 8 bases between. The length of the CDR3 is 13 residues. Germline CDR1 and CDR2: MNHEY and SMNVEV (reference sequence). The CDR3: CASSLTGYYEQYF. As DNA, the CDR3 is TGTGCCAGCAGTTTAACAGGCTACTACGAGCAGTACTTC.

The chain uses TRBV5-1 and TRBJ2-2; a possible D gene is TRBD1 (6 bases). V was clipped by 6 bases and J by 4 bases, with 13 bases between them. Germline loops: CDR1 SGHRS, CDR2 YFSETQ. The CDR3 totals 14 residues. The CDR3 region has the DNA TGCGCCAGCACCTGGGGGCGGGCCACCGGGGAGCTGTTTTTT. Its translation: CASTWGRATGELFF.

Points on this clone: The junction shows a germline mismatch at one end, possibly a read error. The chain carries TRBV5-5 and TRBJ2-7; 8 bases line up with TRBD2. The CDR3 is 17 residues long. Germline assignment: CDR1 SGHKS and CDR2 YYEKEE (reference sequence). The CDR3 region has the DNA TGTGCCAGCAGCCCCCGGAACCCGGGACTAGACTCCTCCGAGCAGTACTTC. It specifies CASSPRNPGLDSSEQYF.

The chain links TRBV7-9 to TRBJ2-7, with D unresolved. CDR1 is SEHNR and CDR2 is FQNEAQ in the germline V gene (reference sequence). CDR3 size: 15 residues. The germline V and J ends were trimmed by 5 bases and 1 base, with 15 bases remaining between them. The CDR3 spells CASSKPGRTSYEQYF. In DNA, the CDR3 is TGTGCCAGCAGCAAGCCAGGTCGAACGTCCTACGAGCAGTACTTC.

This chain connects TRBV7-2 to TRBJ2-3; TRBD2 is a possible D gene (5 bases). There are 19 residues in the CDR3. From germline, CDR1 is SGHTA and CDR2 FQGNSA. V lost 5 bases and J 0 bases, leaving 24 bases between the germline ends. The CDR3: CASSPRSWVLTTSTDTQYF. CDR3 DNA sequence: TGTGCCAGCAGCCCGCGCAGCTGGGTCCTGACTACTAGCACAGATACGCAGTATTTT.

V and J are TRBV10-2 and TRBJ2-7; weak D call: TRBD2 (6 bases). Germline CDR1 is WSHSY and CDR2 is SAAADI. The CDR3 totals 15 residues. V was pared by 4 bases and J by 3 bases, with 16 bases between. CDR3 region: CASSAGLERIYEQYF. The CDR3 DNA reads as TGCGCCAGCAGTGCGGGACTTGAGAGGATCTACGAGCAGTACTTC.

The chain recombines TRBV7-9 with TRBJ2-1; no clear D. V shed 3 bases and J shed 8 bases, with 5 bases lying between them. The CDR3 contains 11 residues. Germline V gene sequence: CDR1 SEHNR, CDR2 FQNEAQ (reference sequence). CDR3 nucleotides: TGTGCCAGCAGCTTGATGCATGAGCAGTTCTTC. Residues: CASSLMHEQFF.